The 23 T cell receptor beta chains below come from one sample, sequenced in a study of cytomegalovirus exposure and HLA in healthy donors. PCR was performed using 60 Vbeta and 13 Jbeta primers. Produced via immunoSEQ multiplex PCR; TCRdb's table is partial and in-frame only. The sample data list 60,000 to 75,000 clones. Sample: PBMCs. Receptors were obtained from a female donor in good health and CMV-seropositive.

The chain recombines TRBV7-2 with TRBJ2-7; TRBD1 might be the D (6 bases). The CDR3 spans 12 residues. Deletions cut 5 bases from V and 6 bases from J, with 11 bases between. Germline V gives CDR1 SGHTA, CDR2 FQGNSA. CDR3: CASSKSRGEQYF. The CDR3 region has the DNA TGTGCCAGCAGCAAAAGCAGGGGCGAGCAGTACTTC.

V usage is TRBV28 and J usage is TRBJ2-3; 8 nucleotides line up with TRBD2. CDR1 and CDR2 from the germline V gene are MDHEN and SYDVKM. Unmatched junction bases numbered 8, after V lost 2 bases and J lost 7 bases. The CDR3 is made up of 15 amino acids. The CDR3: CASSLRSGSQNTQYF. CDR3 in DNA: TGTGCCAGCAGTTTACGCAGCGGGAGTCAAAATACGCAGTATTTT. Using reference TRBV28 and TRBJ2-3 for the parts outside the CDR3, the full variable domain is DVKVTQSSRYLVKRTGEKVFLECVQDMDHENMFWYRQDPGLGLRLIYFSYDVKMKEKGDIPEGYSVSREKKERFSLILESASTNQTSMYLCASSLRSGSQNTQYFGPGTRLTVL.

The chain joins TRBV28 to TRBJ1-2; D is uncertain. The CDR3 is 16 residues long. Germline CDR1 is MDHEN and CDR2 is SYDVKM. Between the trimmed V and J ends, which lost 6 bases and 2 bases, there was a span of 19 bases. The CDR3 region has the DNA TGTGCCAGCAGACCTAGTAAGGTTGAAGCCAACTATGGCTACACCTTC. This encodes CASRPSKVEANYGYTF.

The chain recombines TRBV6-1 with TRBJ1-3; a weak D match, TRBD1 (6 bases). The CDR3 totals 14 residues. V lost 8 bases and J 4 bases, leaving 15 bases between the germline ends. CDR1 and CDR2 (germline): MNHNS, SASEGT. CDR3 DNA sequence: TGTGCCAGCTTAAAGTCAGGGGCGGGAAACACCATATATTTT. Translated: CASLKSGAGNTIYF.

The chain carries TRBV7-9 and TRBJ2-1; a weak D match, TRBD2 (5 bases). Trimming took off 5 bases at V and 2 bases at J, with 13 bases between the two ends. There are 15 residues in the CDR3. Germline CDR1 is SEHNR and CDR2 is FQNEAQ (reference sequence). CDR3 DNA sequence: TGTGCCAGCAGCCCCACCCGGGGTCCCTACAATGAGCAGTTCTTC. It encodes CASSPTRGPYNEQFF.

The chain links TRBV18 to TRBJ1-2; TRBD1 aligns across 9 bases. The CDR3 is 14 residues long. V dropped 3 bases and J dropped 2; count of bases not matched to a gene: 1. CDR1 is KGHSH and CDR2 is LQKENI in the germline V gene. The CDR3 reads CASSPGTGNYGYTF. CDR3 nucleotides: TGTGCCAGCTCACCTGGGACAGGGAACTATGGCTACACCTTC.

This chain links TRBV28 with TRBJ2-1; 7 nucleotides agree with TRBD2. V shed 7 bases, J shed 7 bases, and the junction held 13 bases outside the gene matches. CDR1 is MDHEN, CDR2 SYDVKM, per germline. The CDR3 loop spans 15 amino acids. CDR3 in DNA: TGTGCCAGCACCTCTAGCGGAACTCAAGGGAATGAGCAGTTCTTC. Translated: CASTSSGTQGNEQFF. Combining the CDR3 with reference TRBV28 and TRBJ2-1 gives the whole variable domain DVKVTQSSRYLVKRTGEKVFLECVQDMDHENMFWYRQDPGLGLRLIYFSYDVKMKEKGDIPEGYSVSREKKERFSLILESASTNQTSMYLCASTSSGTQGNEQFFGPGTRLTVL.

The CDR3 nucleotides read TGTGCCAGCAGCCAAACTACAGGGGGCCTCGAGCAGTACTTC. Its protein is CASSQTTGGLEQYF. V is TRBV4-2 and J is TRBJ2-7; 9 bases are a match to TRBD1. Germline trimming cut 2 bases from V and 6 bases from J; bases unmatched to any gene: 5. Germline lookup yields CDR1 LGHNA and CDR2 YNFKEQ. The CDR3 sequence is 14 residues long.

The CDR3 DNA follows: TGTGCCAGCAGCTTATCGGGGGATGGAAACACCATATATTTT. Translated: CASSLSGDGNTIYF. The chain recombines TRBV11-3 with TRBJ1-3; TRBD1 might be the D (5 bases). From germline, CDR1 is SGHNT and CDR2 YENEEA. The CDR3 has 14 amino acids. Trimming cost V 2 bases and J 3 bases, with 8 bases left between them.

The CDR3, as DNA: TGCGCCAGCAGCTTGTACCCACAGGGGACTTATAGCAATCAGCCCCAGCATTTT. Translated: CASSLYPQGTYSNQPQHF. J is TRBJ1-5 and V is TRBV5-1, with 7 bases identical to TRBD1. CDR3 length: 18 amino acids. CDR1 SGHRS and CDR2 YFSETQ come from the germline V gene. Unmatched junction bases numbered 10, after V lost 1 base and J lost 0 bases.

This rearrangement joins TRBV10-1 to TRBJ1-4; 9 nucleotides agree with TRBD1. CDR1 is WNHNN and CDR2 is SYGVQD in the germline V gene (reference sequence). The CDR3 consists of 15 residues. J was trimmed by 6 bases and V by 0 bases; bases with no gene match: 2. In DNA form, the CDR3 reads TGCGCCAGCAGTGAGTCGACAGGGGGATATGAAAAACTGTTTTTT. Translation: CASSESTGGYEKLFF.

About this clone itself: An end of the junction differs from the germline gene, which may be a read error. The same CDR3 is also encoded by other DNA sequences in this sample. The chain combines TRBV5-1 with TRBJ1-6, with a possible D match to TRBD1 (6 bases). There are 17 residues in the CDR3. Germline assignment: CDR1 SGHRS and CDR2 YFSETQ. The CDR3 bases are TGCGCCAGCAGGCGACAGGCAGAACCACTCTATAATTCACCCCTACACTTT. Its translation is CASRRQAEPLYNSPLHF.

The V call is TRBV7-3, the J call TRBJ2-1; the match to TRBD2 covers 7 bases. Germline CDR1 and CDR2: SGHTA and FQGTGA. Trimming at V came to 3 bases and at J to 8 bases, leaving 7 bases not matched to a gene. The CDR3 loop spans 14 amino acids. This CDR3 reads CASSFSGLGDEQFF. The CDR3 DNA reads as TGTGCCAGCAGCTTTAGCGGGCTTGGGGATGAGCAGTTCTTC.

The CDR3 DNA is TGTGCCGGTCGAGAGGGCTCTGGGGCCAACGTCCTGACTTTC. Translated, it gives CAGREGSGANVLTF. V gene TRBV6-1 combines with J gene TRBJ2-6, with D possibly matching TRBD2 (5 bases). The CDR3 has 14 amino acids. Deletions cut 11 bases from V and 0 bases from J, with 11 bases between. The V gene's germline CDR1 is MNHNS and CDR2 SASEGT.

The rearrangement joins TRBV2 to TRBJ1-2; 8 bases align to TRBD1. This CDR3 contains 13 residues. CDR1 and CDR2 from the germline V gene are SNHLY and FYNNEI. Trimming removed 5 bases from V and 6 bases from J; junction bases left unmatched: 5. The CDR3: CASSLGQEDGYTF. The CDR3 DNA reads as TGTGCCAGCAGTCTGGGACAGGAAGATGGCTACACCTTC.

The chain employs TRBV7-2 and TRBJ1-6, with D hard to call. The germline V and J ends were trimmed by 1 base and 9 bases, with 7 bases remaining between them. From germline, CDR1 is SGHTA and CDR2 FQGNSA. This CDR3 spans 13 amino acids. The CDR3 DNA reads TGTGCCAGCAGCTTAGAACCGGTTTCACCCCTCCACTTT. Protein: CASSLEPVSPLHF. Filled out from reference TRBV7-2 and TRBJ1-6, the complete variable domain reads GAGVSQSPSNKVTEKGKDVELRCDPISGHTALYWYRQSLGQGLEFLIYFQGNSAPDKSGLPSDRFSAERTGGSVSTLTIQRTQQEDSAVYLCASSLEPVSPLHFGNGTRLTVT.

V usage is TRBV29-1 and J usage is TRBJ2-1, with 10 positions matching TRBD2. This CDR3 is built from 16 residues. The germline CDR1 and CDR2 sequences are SQVTM and ANQGSEA. V was clipped by 1 base and J by 11 bases; unmatched bases: 14. The CDR3 region is CSVEGAASGSLTKQFF. CDR3 in DNA: TGCAGCGTTGAAGGTGCGGCTAGCGGGAGCCTAACGAAGCAGTTCTTC.

The J gene is TRBJ2-1, the V gene TRBV5-1; 8 bases are shared with TRBD2. CDR3 length equals 16 residues. Germline V gene sequence: CDR1 SGHRS, CDR2 YFSETQ. Unmatched junction bases numbered 7, after V lost 4 bases and J lost 1 base. CDR3: CASSPSTGGSYNEQFF. The CDR3, as DNA: TGCGCCAGCAGCCCATCAACGGGAGGGTCCTACAATGAGCAGTTCTTC.

The rearrangement uses TRBV7-2 and TRBJ1-1; D gene uncertain. The germline CDR1 and CDR2 sequences are SGHTA and FQGNSA. Trimming removed 4 bases at V and 3 bases at J, with 9 bases between. CDR3 size: 13 residues. CDR3 loop: CASSSQADTEAFF. For the CDR3, the DNA is TGTGCCAGCAGCTCCCAGGCAGACACTGAAGCTTTCTTT. Variable domain in full (rest from reference TRBV7-2 and TRBJ1-1): GAGVSQSPSNKVTEKGKDVELRCDPISGHTALYWYRQSLGQGLEFLIYFQGNSAPDKSGLPSDRFSAERTGGSVSTLTIQRTQQEDSAVYLCASSSQADTEAFFGQGTRLTVV.

The V and J genes are TRBV7-2 and TRBJ1-5, with D perhaps matching TRBD1 (6 bases). Germline CDR1 and CDR2: SGHTA and FQGNSA. There are 15 residues in the CDR3. Trimming removed 1 base from V and 1 base from J, with 8 bases in between. The CDR3 nucleotides are TGTGCCAGCAGCTTAGGAGGGACAAGCAATCAGCCCCAGCATTTT. It is translated as CASSLGGTSNQPQHF.

This chain joins TRBV5-1 and TRBJ2-3; 13 bases match TRBD2. CDR3 length equals 16 residues. V lost 4 bases and J lost 5; bases outside the gene matches: 7. CDR1 and CDR2 (germline): SGHRS, YFSETQ. CDR3 nucleotide sequence: TGCGCCAGCAGCCCCGGACTAGCGGGAGATGGAGATACGCAGTATTTT. It codes for CASSPGLAGDGDTQYF.

The genes are TRBV28 and TRBJ2-1; D unresolved. Germline V gene sequence: CDR1 MDHEN, CDR2 SYDVKM. This CDR3 contains 13 residues. V was pared by 4 bases and J by 5 bases, with 9 bases between. The CDR3 DNA is TGTGCCAGCAGTTCCCAAGGAGACAATGAGCAGTTCTTC. As protein: CASSSQGDNEQFF.

V is TRBV5-6 and J is TRBJ2-1, with TRBD2 identical over 9 bases. J lost 6 bases, V lost 6 bases, and 4 bases had no gene match. Germline V gene sequence: CDR1 SGHDT, CDR2 YYEEEE. The CDR3 totals 13 residues. This CDR3 is CASTRRGGNEQFF. The CDR3 DNA is TGTGCCAGCACCCGGCGGGGGGGCAATGAGCAGTTCTTC.